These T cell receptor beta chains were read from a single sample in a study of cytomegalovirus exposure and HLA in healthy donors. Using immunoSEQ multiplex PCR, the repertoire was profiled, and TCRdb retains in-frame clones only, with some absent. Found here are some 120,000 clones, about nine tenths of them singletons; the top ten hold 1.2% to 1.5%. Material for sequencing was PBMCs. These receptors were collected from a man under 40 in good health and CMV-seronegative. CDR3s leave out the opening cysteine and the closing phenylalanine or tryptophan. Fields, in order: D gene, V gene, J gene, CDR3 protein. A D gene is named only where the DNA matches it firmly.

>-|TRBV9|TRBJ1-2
ASSGSGYT
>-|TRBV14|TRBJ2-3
ASSQLLVRHTQY
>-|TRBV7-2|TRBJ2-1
ASSLPGFYNEQF
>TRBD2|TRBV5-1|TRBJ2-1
ASRASGTVNEQF
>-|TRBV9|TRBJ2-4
ASSGELNIQY
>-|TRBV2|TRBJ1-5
ASSLRGGGNQPQH
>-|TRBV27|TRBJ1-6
ASSGSGGNSPLH
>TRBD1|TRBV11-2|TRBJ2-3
ASSPGTGVTDTQY
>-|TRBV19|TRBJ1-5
ASGFNQPQH
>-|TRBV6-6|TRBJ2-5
ASSRGTHQRETQY
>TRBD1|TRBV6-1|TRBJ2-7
ASSGSWGQTN
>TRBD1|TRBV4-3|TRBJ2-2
ASSARDRETGELF
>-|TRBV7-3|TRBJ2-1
ASSFSATYNEQF
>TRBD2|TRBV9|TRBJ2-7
ASASGPYEQY
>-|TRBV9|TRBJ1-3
ASSPDMRSNTIY
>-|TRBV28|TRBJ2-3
ASSPGPAVLDTQY
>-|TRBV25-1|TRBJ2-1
ASSAPGSYNEQF
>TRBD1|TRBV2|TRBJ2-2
ASRWTGEAGELF
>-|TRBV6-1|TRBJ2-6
ASSDYGANVLT
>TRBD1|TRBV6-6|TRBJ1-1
ASSYVRGNKETEAF
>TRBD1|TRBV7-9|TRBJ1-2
ASSPGTEAHYGYT
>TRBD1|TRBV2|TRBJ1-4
ASSGQGPNEKLF
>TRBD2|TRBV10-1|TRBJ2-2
ASSDLAGLAGELF
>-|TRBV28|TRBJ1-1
ASSLRLGRGHFGEAF
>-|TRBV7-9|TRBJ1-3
ASSLVMDSIY
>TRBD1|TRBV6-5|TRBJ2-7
ASKYGTGYEQY
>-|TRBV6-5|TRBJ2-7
ASSYDRNYEQY
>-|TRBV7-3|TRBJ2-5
ASSLRHRDQETQY
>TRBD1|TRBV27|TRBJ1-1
ASSRDRALF
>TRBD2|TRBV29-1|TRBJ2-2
SARLAGINTGELF
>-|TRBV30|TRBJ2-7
AWSANAAYEQY
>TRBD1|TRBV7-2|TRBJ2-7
ASSLVGQGLGQY
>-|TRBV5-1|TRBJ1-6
ASSARDTNSPLH
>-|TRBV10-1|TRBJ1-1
ASSGRRDTEAF
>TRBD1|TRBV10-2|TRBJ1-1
ASSDPNPFGQGRDTEAF
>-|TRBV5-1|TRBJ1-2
ASRAGDGYT
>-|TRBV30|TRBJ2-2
AWTLSRGPTGELF
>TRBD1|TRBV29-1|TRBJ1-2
SVPSDRDYGYT
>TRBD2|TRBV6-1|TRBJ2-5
ASRAGEVTQY
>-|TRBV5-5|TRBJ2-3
ASGLATDTQY
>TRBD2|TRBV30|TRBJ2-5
AWSAGGGKKTQY
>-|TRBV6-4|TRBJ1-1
ASSRSGSNTEAF
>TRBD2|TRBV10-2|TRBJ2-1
ASSELREGYNEQF
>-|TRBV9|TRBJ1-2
ASSGNAGSYGYT
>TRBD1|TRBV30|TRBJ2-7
ACGQGDYEQY
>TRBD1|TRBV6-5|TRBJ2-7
ASEGPDRGSYEQY
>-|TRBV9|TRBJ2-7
ASSVGHGGRYEQY
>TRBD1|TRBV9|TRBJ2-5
ASSGGQDQETQY
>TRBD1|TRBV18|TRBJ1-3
ASSADRASGNTIY
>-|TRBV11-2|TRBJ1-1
ASSKTVNTEAF